This T cell receptor (beta chain) was observed in a study of vaccination effects on CD4 cells after COVID-19. A remark on this clone: No antigen is known for it.

Study-level findings and limits: In the study, convalescent patients were few, and early post-infection timepoints were absent.

ViraFEST assay sequencing came after antigen-specific CD4+ T cells were expanded with viral peptide pools. Culturing for about 9 days preceded CD4+ T cell isolation. TCRdb's table, derived via immunoSEQ multiplex PCR, lists solely in-frame clones and lacks some. The table shows over 55,000 clones, with roughly 79% occurring only once. Germline CDR1 is SGHTA and CDR2 is FQGNSA. V gave up 5 bases and J gave up 11 bases, with 16 bases separating them. The length of the CDR3 is 14 residues. Material: CD4+ T cells from PBMCs cultured with HCoV-229E spike peptides, obtained before COVID-19 vaccination. The TCR sequence derives from a human donor who received a COVID-19 vaccine. V and J are TRBV7-2 and TRBJ1-6; D is unresolved. The CDR3 here is CASSPEPRLPPLHF. CDR3 DNA: TGTGCCAGCAGCCCCGAGCCCCGATTGCCACCCCTCCACTTT.